Listed here is a single TCR beta chain. The antigen is unknown. An end of the junction does not agree with germline; a read error may underlie this. It was RNA transcripts that yielded the amplified TCR beta CDR3 regions. HTBI primers drove first-round RT-PCR of the TCR CDR3. TCRdb re-derived calls from the multiplex PCR reads in MiXCR, one entry per CDR3 protein. The profile shows roughly 500,000 distinct CDR3 sequences, roughly 45% of them singletons. These data belong to a study of T cells in Graves' hyperthyroidism and ophthalmopathy. Lactation, pregnancy, other autoimmune disease or uncontrolled infection led to exclusion of patients. Study-wide results and caveats: A model of 13 V-J pairs discriminated ophthalmopathy from stable hyperthyroidism.

CDR3 length equals 15 residues. The V gene's germline CDR1 is SGHTA and CDR2 FQGNSA. This TCR was recovered from an adult woman with Graves' disease, either hyperthyroidism or ophthalmopathy (not recorded which). The V call is TRBV7-2, the J call TRBJ2-7, with TRBD1 identical over 11 bases. Sequencing was carried out using peripheral blood or thyroid tissue (not recorded which). For the CDR3, the DNA is TGCGCCAGCAGCTTGGAGGGACAGGGGGTACGGGAGCAGTACTTC. This sequence encodes CASSLEGQGVREQYF.